Listed below are T cell receptor beta chains from one sample, sequenced in a study of technical replicates of blood from four donors. Clones were read by immunoSEQ multiplex PCR, and TCRdb kept only the in-frame ones, dropping some. Among tens of thousands of clones listed, approximately 89% were seen once. Material for sequencing was PBMCs. The receptors were sampled from a human donor in good health. Some clones in this sample may be carry-over from other donors' samples. Each CDR3 is given with its conserved first and last residue. Each record gives: V gene, D gene, clone size, J gene, CDR3 protein, CDR3 DNA. The D gene is left open where the match is weak. Not all rows give a size; the values are once, few, many and, for expanded clones, a class.

>TRBV4-1|NA|NA|TRBJ1-3
CASSQGGYTIYF
TGCGCCAGCAGCCAAGGGGGCTACACCATATATTTT
>TRBV5-6|NA|NA|TRBJ2-1
CASSSGGGLGQSYNEQFF
TGTGCCAGCAGCTCGGGTGGAGGGCTTGGGCAAAGTTACAATGAGCAGTTCTTC
>TRBV7-6|NA|once|TRBJ2-7
CASSPGHLGSYEQYF
TGTGCCAGCAGCCCCGGACATCTGGGCTCCTACGAGCAGTACTTC
>TRBV10-3|NA|few|TRBJ1-1
CAITREDTSTEAFF
TGTGCCATCACGAGGGAGGACACGAGCACTGAAGCTTTCTTT
>TRBV18|TRBD1|NA|TRBJ2-7
CASSPGQGAYEQYF
TGTGCCAGCTCACCAGGGCAGGGGGCGTACGAGCAGTACTTC
>TRBV19|NA|NA|TRBJ2-7
CASSPIRGTPTYEQYF
TGTGCCAGTAGTCCTATCCGAGGGACACCCACCTACGAGCAGTACTTC
>TRBV19|NA|NA|TRBJ2-2
CASSIGKNTGELFF
TGTGCCAGTAGTATCGGGAAGAACACCGGGGAGCTGTTTTTT
>TRBV4-3|NA|NA|TRBJ1-1
CASSSTTGTEAFF
TGCGCCAGCAGCTCGACGACGGGGACTGAAGCTTTCTTT
>TRBV19|TRBD2|NA|TRBJ2-3
CASSWTSGRFPMNF
TGTGCCAGTAGTTGGACTAGCGGGAGGTTCCCCATGAATTTT
>TRBV5-1|NA|few|TRBJ1-6
CASSLTASGFNSPLHF
TGCGCCAGCAGCTTGACGGCGTCGGGGTTTAATTCACCCCTCCACTTT
>TRBV10-3|TRBD1|NA|TRBJ1-1
CAITINRGMNTEAFF
TGTGCCATCACTATTAACAGGGGGATGAACACTGAAGCTTTCTTT
>TRBV2|NA|NA|TRBJ2-3
CASSEKVAGAGTDTQYF
TGTGCCAGCAGTGAAAAGGTAGCAGGGGCGGGTACAGATACGCAGTATTTT
>TRBV11-2|NA|NA|TRBJ1-3
CASSLDYPGNTIYF
TGTGCCAGCAGCTTAGATTATCCTGGAAACACCATATATTTT
>TRBV29-1|NA|once|TRBJ2-3
CSVAPEVGDTQYF
TGCAGCGTCGCCCCGGAGGTGGGGGATACGCAGTATTTT
>TRBV9|NA|NA|TRBJ2-1
CASSVATGYEQFF
TGTGCCAGCAGCGTAGCAACAGGGTATGAGCAGTTCTTC